The present T cell receptor (beta chain) was sequenced within a study of Graves' ophthalmopathy and Graves' hyperthyroidism. Germline-derived CDR1 and CDR2 are SGHTA and FQGNSA. This CDR3 comprises 16 residues. The V end was cut by 0 bases, the J end by 2 bases, with 13 bases between. This clonotype was detected once. RNA transcripts were the template, and TCR beta CDR3 regions were amplified from them. Second-round multiplex PCR followed a first-round RT-PCR using HTBI primers. TCRdb fed the multiplex PCR reads into MiXCR, producing one record per CDR3 protein. In the table there are around 170,000 distinct CDR3 sequences, 30% to 45% of which are singletons.

V and J are TRBV7-2 and TRBJ2-5; the D gene is possibly TRBD1 (5 bases). The sequencing sample was made of peripheral blood. The receptor was isolated from a woman between 40 and 55 years old with Graves' ophthalmopathy. The CDR3 loop reads CASSLASGAGQETQYF. Written as DNA, the CDR3 is TGTGCCAGCAGCTTAGCTTCTGGGGCAGGGCAAGAGACCCAGTACTTC.